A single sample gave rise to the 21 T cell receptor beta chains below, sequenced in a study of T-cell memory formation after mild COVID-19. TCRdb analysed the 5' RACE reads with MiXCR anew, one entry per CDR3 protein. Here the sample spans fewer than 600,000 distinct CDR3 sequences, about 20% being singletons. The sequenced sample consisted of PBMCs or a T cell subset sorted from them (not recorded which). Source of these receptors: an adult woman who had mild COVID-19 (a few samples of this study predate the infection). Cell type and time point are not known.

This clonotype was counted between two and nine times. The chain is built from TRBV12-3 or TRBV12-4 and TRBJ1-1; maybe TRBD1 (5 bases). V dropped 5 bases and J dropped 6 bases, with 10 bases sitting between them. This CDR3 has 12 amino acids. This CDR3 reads CASSIDRAEAFF. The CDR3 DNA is TGTGCCAGCAGTATAGACAGAGCTGAAGCTTTCTTT.

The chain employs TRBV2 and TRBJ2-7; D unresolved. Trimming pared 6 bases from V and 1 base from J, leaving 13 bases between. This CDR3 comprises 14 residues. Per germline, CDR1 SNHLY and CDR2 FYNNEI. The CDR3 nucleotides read TGTGCCAGCAGGACTGTTGGTGGGTCCTACGAGCAGTACTTC. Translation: CASRTVGGSYEQYF.

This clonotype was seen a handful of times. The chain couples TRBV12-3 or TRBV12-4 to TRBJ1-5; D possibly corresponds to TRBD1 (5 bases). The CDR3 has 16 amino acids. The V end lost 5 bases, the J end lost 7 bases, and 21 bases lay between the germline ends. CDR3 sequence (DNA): TGTGCCAGCAGTCCCTCCCTTGGGGAGGGGAAACAGCCCCAGCATTTT. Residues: CASSPSLGEGKQPQHF.

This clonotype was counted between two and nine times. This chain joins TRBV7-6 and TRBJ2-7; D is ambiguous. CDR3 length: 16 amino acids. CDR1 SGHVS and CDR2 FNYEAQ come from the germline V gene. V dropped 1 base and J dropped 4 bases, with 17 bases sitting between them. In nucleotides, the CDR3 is TGTGCCAGCAGCTTAGAGACGGACGGTTTGGCTTACGAGCAGTACTTC. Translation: CASSLETDGLAYEQYF.

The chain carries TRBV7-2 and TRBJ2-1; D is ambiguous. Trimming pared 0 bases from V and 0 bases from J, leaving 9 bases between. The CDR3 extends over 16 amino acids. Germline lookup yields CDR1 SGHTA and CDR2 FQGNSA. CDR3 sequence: CASSLAGLSSYNEQFF. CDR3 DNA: TGTGCCAGCAGCTTAGCAGGGCTCAGCTCCTACAATGAGCAGTTCTTC.

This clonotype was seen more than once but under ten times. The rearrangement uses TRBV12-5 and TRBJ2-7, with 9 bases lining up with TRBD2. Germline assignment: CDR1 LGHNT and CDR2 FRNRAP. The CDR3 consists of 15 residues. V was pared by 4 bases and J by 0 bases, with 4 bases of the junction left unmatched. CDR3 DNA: TGTGCTAGTGGTTCGAGCGGGGGGAGCTCCTACGAGCAGTACTTC. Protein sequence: CASGSSGGSSYEQYF.

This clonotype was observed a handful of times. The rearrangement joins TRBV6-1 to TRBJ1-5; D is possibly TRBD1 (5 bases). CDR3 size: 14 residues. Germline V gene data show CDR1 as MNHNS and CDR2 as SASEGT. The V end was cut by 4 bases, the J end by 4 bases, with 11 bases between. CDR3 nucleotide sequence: TGTGCCAGCAGTGTACAGGATTCGAATCAGCCCCAGCATTTT. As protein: CASSVQDSNQPQHF.

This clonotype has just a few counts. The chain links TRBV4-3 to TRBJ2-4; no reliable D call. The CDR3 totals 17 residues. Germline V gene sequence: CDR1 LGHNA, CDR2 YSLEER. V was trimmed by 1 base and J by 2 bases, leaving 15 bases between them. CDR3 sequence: CASSQVASRFTKNIQYF. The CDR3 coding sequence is TGCGCCAGCAGCCAAGTCGCCAGTCGGTTCACCAAAAACATTCAGTACTTC.

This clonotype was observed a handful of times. CDR3 sequence reads: CASSSRGGEYNEQFF. CDR3 DNA sequence: TGTGCCAGCAGCTCGAGGGGGGGAGAATACAATGAGCAGTTCTTC. This chain links TRBV7-2 with TRBJ2-1; possible D gene TRBD2, 7 bases. CDR3 length: 15 residues. Trimming left V 4 bases short and J 4 bases short, with 14 bases between. The germline gives CDR1 SGHTA, CDR2 FQGNSA.

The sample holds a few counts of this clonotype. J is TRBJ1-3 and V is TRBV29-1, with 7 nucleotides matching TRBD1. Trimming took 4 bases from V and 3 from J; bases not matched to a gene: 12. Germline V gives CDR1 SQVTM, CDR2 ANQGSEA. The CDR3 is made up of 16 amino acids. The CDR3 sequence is CSVATGSFVGGNTIYF. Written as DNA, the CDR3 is TGCAGCGTTGCGACAGGGAGTTTTGTTGGTGGAAACACCATATATTTT.

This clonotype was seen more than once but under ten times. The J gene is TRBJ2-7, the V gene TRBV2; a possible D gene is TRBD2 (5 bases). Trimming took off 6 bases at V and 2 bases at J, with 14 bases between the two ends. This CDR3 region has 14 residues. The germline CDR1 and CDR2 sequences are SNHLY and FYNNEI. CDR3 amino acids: CASSPPAGAYEQYF. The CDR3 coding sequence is TGTGCCAGCAGCCCTCCGGCCGGGGCCTACGAGCAGTACTTC. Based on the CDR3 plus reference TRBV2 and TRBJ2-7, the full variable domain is EPEVTQTPSHQVTQMGQEVILRCVPISNHLYFYWYRQILGQKVEFLVSFYNNEISEKSEIFDDQFSVERPDGSNFTLKIRSTKLEDSAMYFCASSPPAGAYEQYFGPGTRLTVT.

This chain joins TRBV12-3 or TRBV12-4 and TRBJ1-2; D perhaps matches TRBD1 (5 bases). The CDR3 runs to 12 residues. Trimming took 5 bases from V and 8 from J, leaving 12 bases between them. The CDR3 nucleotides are TGTGCCAGCAGTATCGGGACGCGCGGCTACACCTTC. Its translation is CASSIGTRGYTF.

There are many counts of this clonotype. The DNA of the CDR3 is TGTGCCAGCAGCTTAAGGAACGAGCAGTACTTC. Protein sequence: CASSLRNEQYF. This chain connects TRBV7-9 to TRBJ2-7; D uncertain. Trimming cost V 2 bases and J 5 bases, with 4 bases left between them. Germline CDR1 SEHNR, CDR2 FQNEAQ (reference sequence). The CDR3 length is 11 residues.

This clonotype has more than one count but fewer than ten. The CDR3 region is CASTPTRLIGGELFF. The CDR3 DNA sequence: TGTGCCAGCACCCCGACTCGACTAATTGGTGGGGAGCTGTTTTTT. The genes are TRBV7-2 and TRBJ2-2; a weak D match, TRBD2 (5 bases). Germline CDR1 reads SGHTA; CDR2 reads FQGNSA. Trimming stripped 7 bases from V and 8 bases from J, with 20 bases between. The CDR3 consists of 15 residues.

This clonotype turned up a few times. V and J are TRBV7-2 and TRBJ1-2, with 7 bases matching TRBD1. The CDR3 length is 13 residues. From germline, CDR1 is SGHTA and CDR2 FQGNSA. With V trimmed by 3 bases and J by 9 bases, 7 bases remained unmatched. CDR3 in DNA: TGTGCCAGCAGCTTTGCAGGGGGTGTCAGCTACACCTTC. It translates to CASSFAGGVSYTF.

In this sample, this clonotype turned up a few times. CDR3 nucleotides: TGTGCCTGGAGTTATGGCTATGGCTACACCTTC. It translates to CAWSYGYGYTF. This chain links TRBV30 with TRBJ1-2; D ambiguous. The germline V gene encodes CDR1 GTSNPN and CDR2 SVGIG (reference sequence). This CDR3 has 11 amino acids. Trimming removed 2 bases at V and 4 bases at J, with 5 bases between.

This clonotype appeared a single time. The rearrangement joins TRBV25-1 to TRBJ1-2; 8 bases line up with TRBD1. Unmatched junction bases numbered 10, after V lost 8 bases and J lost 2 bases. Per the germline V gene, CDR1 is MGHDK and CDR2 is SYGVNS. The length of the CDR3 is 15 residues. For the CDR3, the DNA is TGTGCCAGCGCCCGGACAGGGTGGGAAAACTATGGCTACACCTTC. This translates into CASARTGWENYGYTF.

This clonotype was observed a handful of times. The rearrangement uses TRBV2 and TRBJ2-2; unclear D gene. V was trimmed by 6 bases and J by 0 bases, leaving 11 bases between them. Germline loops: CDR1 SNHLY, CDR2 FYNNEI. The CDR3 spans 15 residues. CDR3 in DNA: TGTGCCAGCAGCGGTGGAAGTGCGAACACCGGGGAGCTGTTTTTT. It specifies CASSGGSANTGELFF.

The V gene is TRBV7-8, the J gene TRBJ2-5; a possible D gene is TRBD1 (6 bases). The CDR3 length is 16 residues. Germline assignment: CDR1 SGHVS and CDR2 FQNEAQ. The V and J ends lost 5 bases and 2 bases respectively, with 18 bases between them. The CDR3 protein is CASSEPDSPIQETQYF. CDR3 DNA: TGTGCCAGCAGCGAGCCGGACAGCCCGATTCAAGAGACCCAGTACTTC.

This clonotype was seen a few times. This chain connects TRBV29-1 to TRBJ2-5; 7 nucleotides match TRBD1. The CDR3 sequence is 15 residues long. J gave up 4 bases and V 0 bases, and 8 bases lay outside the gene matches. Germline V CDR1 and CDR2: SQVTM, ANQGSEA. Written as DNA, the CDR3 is TGCAGCGTTGAAGAGGGGTGGACAGGAACAGAGACCCAGTACTTC. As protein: CSVEEGWTGTETQYF.

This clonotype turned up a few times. This chain's CDR3 is CASSPNPGQGTYEQYF. CDR3 nucleotides: TGTGCCAGCAGCCCCAATCCGGGACAGGGAACCTACGAGCAGTACTTC. The rearrangement joins TRBV9 to TRBJ2-7, with 9 bases aligning to TRBD1. The germline V gene encodes CDR1 SGDLS and CDR2 YYNGEE. The V segment lost 4 bases and the J segment 2 bases; nucleotides outside the gene matches: 10. The CDR3 contains 16 residues. The variable domain in full, with the rest retrieved from reference TRBV9 and TRBJ2-7, is DSGVTQTPKHLITATGQRVTLRCSPRSGDLSVYWYQQSLDQGLQFLIQYYNGEERAKGNILERFSAQQFPDLHSELNLSSLELGDSALYFCASSPNPGQGTYEQYFGPGTRLTVT.